Reported below is one T cell receptor (beta chain). The sample originates from a study of shared T cell receptors in the human thymus. Method: immunoSEQ multiplex PCR; TCRdb's copy keeps in-frame clones and lacks some. The sample contains roughly 500,000 clones, around 82% of which appear only once. This CDR3 is 15 amino acids long. CDR1 and CDR2 (germline): SGHRS, YFSETQ. Between the trimmed V and J ends, which lost 6 bases and 1 base, there was a span of 14 bases. The same data also contributed to another study, on human thymus T cells. That publication notes: Donors consisted of healthy Finnish infants (having corrective surgery for congenital heart defects). Corrective heart surgery yielded resections, and these provided the thymus tissue. Blood and thymic repertoires both appeared biased in V and J gene usage. The related literature has documented a marked overlap of thymic repertoires among unrelated individuals.

This sequence joins TRBV5-1 and TRBJ2-1; TRBD2 is a possible D gene (5 bases). The TCR sequence derives from a boy under two years old with a congenital heart defect. The source material was thymocytes. CDR3: CASTIQGGSYNEQFF. DNA for the CDR3: TGCGCCAGCACCATTCAAGGCGGGTCCTACAATGAGCAGTTCTTC.